The entry below gives a single T cell receptor beta chain sequence along with its context. This entry belongs to a study of response to subunit inactivated influenza vaccine. Germline values: CDR1 MNHEY, CDR2 SVGEGT. CDR3 size: 17 residues. V was clipped by 6 bases and J by 1 base; unmatched bases: 13. TCRdb called the RT-PCR reads again in MiXCR, with one record for every CDR3 protein. The sample shows roughly 540,000 distinct CDR3 sequences, less than 25% of them seen only once. This same sample was also part of a study on T cells expressing NK-cell markers. That report adds: Production of TCR beta cDNA relied on 5'RACE template switching with UMIs. The study found dominant NKG2C+ clonotypes at about 1.0-7.5% of CD8+ T cells in roughly six donors.

This chain connects TRBV6-2 or TRBV6-3 to TRBJ2-5, with 8 bases aligning to TRBD2. This sample comprised CD4+ T cells sorted from PBMCs, obtained approximately 12 days after vaccination. The source is a man in his forties or fifties who received an inactivated influenza vaccine. In DNA form, the CDR3 reads TGTGCCAGCAGGTCGAGGACTAGCTTTGGAGTCCAAGAGACCCAGTACTTC. The encoded protein is CASRSRTSFGVQETQYF.